This TCR beta chain comes out of a study of blood T cell repertoires in COVID-19. Study in general: From the United States, Italy and Spain came samples of acute and convalescent COVID-19. From T cells, B-cell-depleted T cells, or PBMCs came the material, which was cDNA or gDNA.

The CDR3 sequence is 12 residues long. Germline V gene lookup returns CDR1 SGHTA and CDR2 FQGNSA. Seattle's cohort entered during active infection and was followed longitudinally. The table lists this clone with a few counts. A junction end diverges from the germline sequence, so it may reflect a read error. Libraries were prepared by immunoSEQ multiplex PCR; TCRdb keeps only in-frame clonotypes and omits some of them. In the table there are over 120,000 clones, roughly three quarters of which are singletons. Material for sequencing was peripheral blood. V gene TRBV7-2 combines with J gene TRBJ1-2; D might be TRBD1 (6 bases). The sequence derives from a woman aged 70 to 79 with COVID-19, enrolled during active disease. The DNA of the CDR3 is TGTGCCAGCAGCTCCCCTCTTAAGGCAGGGGTCTTC. Translating gives CASSSPLKAGVF.